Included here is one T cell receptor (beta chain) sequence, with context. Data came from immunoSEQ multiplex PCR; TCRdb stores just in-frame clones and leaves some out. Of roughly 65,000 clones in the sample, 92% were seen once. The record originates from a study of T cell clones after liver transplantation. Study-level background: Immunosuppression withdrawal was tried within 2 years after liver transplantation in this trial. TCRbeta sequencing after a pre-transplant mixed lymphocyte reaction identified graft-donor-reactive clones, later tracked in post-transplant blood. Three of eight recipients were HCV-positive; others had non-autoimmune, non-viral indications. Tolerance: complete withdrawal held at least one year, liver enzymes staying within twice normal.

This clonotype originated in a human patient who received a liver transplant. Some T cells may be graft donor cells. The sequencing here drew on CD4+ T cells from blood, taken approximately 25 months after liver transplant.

The CDR3 region is CASSSGLAGGVGTDTQYF. The DNA for the CDR3 is TGCGCCAGCAGCTCAGGACTAGCGGGAGGGGTTGGCACAGATACGCAGTATTTT. The genes are TRBV5-1 and TRBJ2-3; 15 bases match TRBD2. Trimming cost V 3 bases and J 1 base; bases outside gene matches: 6. This CDR3 spans 18 amino acids. CDR1 and CDR2 from the germline V gene are SGHRS and YFSETQ.